The next 17 T cell receptor beta chains were all read from a single sample in a study of identifying expanded T cells in peripheral blood. Method: immunoSEQ multiplex PCR; TCRdb's copy keeps in-frame clones and lacks some. The repertoire holds over 90,000 clones, with roughly 88% as singletons. The specimen sequenced was blood. The receptor source for this set is a person aged 18 to 70 in good health.

The sample holds a few counts of this clone. This rearrangement joins TRBV5-1 to TRBJ1-1; D unclear. This CDR3 comprises 11 residues. Germline-derived CDR1 and CDR2 are SGHRS and YFSETQ. The V end lost 6 bases, the J end lost 1 base, and 4 bases lay between the germline ends. The CDR3 loop reads CASTKNTEAFF. The CDR3 coding sequence is TGCGCCAGCACAAAGAACACTGAAGCTTTCTTT.

The rearrangement links TRBV30 to TRBJ2-5; possibly TRBD1 for D (6 bases). The CDR3 loop spans 18 amino acids. V shed 2 bases and J shed 4 bases, with 26 bases lying between them. Germline V lookup: CDR1 GTSNPN, CDR2 SVGIG (reference sequence). The chain's CDR3 is CAWSKDLGRKGGRETQYF. The CDR3 DNA is TGTGCCTGGAGTAAAGACCTTGGCCGGAAAGGGGGACGAGAGACCCAGTACTTC.

The V and J genes are TRBV7-9 and TRBJ2-3; D unresolved. From germline, CDR1 is SEHNR and CDR2 FQNEAQ (reference sequence). The CDR3 length is 11 residues. Trimming stripped 6 bases from V and 6 bases from J, with 7 bases between. The CDR3 region has the DNA TGTGCCAGCAGGCGGTTGGATACGCAGTATTTT. Residues: CASRRLDTQYF.

The rearrangement uses TRBV4-2 and TRBJ2-1, with a tentative D call TRBD2 (6 bases). Germline CDR1 is LGHNA and CDR2 is YNFKEQ. The CDR3 is 13 residues long. V was trimmed by 4 bases and J by 6 bases, leaving 10 bases between them. The CDR3 loop is CASSPGRVNEQFF. The CDR3 nucleotides are TGTGCCAGCAGCCCCGGGAGAGTCAATGAGCAGTTCTTC.

This clone has ten or more counts. Other DNA sequences in the same sample also yield this CDR3. The rearrangement uses TRBV4-3 and TRBJ1-1, with D possibly TRBD1 on 5 matching bases. V was cut by 2 bases and J by 6 bases, with 10 bases left in between. The CDR3 has 13 residues. The germline gives CDR1 LGHNA, CDR2 YSLEER. For the CDR3, the DNA is TGCGCCAGCAGCCAAAGGAGGGGATCTGAAGCTTTCTTT. This codes for CASSQRRGSEAFF.

The V gene is TRBV4-1, the J gene TRBJ1-4; D perhaps matches TRBD1 (6 bases). The CDR3 is 15 residues long. V shed 6 bases and J shed 2 bases, with 13 bases lying between them. Germline V gene sequence: CDR1 MGHRA, CDR2 YSYEKL. The CDR3 DNA sequence: TGCGCCAGCAGGGATCGAGGGGGGACTAATGAAAAACTGTTTTTT. Protein: CASRDRGGTNEKLFF.

The V and J genes are TRBV7-3 and TRBJ2-2, with 7 bases aligning to TRBD2. This CDR3 has 15 amino acids. Germline CDR1 is SGHTA and CDR2 is FQGTGA. J gave up 2 bases and V 5 bases, and 5 bases lay outside the gene matches. The CDR3 DNA is TGTGCCAGCAGCCAAAGCGGGGTTAACACCGGGGAGCTGTTTTTT. Protein product: CASSQSGVNTGELFF.

This chain joins TRBV11-2 and TRBJ1-3; D is possibly TRBD1 (5 bases). Trimming pared 1 base from V and 5 bases from J, leaving 9 bases between. Germline CDR1 SGHAT, CDR2 FQNNGV. This CDR3 is 14 amino acids long. In DNA form, the CDR3 reads TGTGCCAGCAGCTTAGGGGGCACCAGAAACACCATATATTTT. This codes for CASSLGGTRNTIYF. Variable domain in full (rest from reference TRBV11-2 and TRBJ1-3): EAGVAQSPRYKIIEKRQSVAFWCNPISGHATLYWYQQILGQGPKLLIQFQNNGVVDDSQLPKDRFSAERLKGVDSTLKIQPAKLEDSAVYLCASSLGGTRNTIYFGEGSWLTVV.

The V gene is TRBV4-3, the J gene TRBJ1-1, with a tentative D call TRBD1 (5 bases). Germline V gene sequence: CDR1 LGHNA, CDR2 YSLEER. V was cut by 1 base and J by 7 bases, with 16 bases left in between. The CDR3 runs 15 residues. The chain's CDR3 is CASSQGGQGSDEAFF. The DNA of the CDR3 is TGCGCCAGCAGCCAAGGGGGCCAAGGAAGTGATGAAGCTTTCTTT.

The chain links TRBV5-1 to TRBJ1-2; D remains unclear. Germline V gives CDR1 SGHRS, CDR2 YFSETQ. The CDR3 is 11 residues long. V dropped 4 bases and J dropped 8 bases, with 9 bases sitting between them. The CDR3 sequence is CASSESRGYTF. The CDR3 DNA is TGCGCCAGCAGCGAGTCTCGGGGCTACACCTTC.

The chain recombines TRBV9 with TRBJ2-2; D remains unclear. The CDR3 is 16 residues long. CDR1 SGDLS and CDR2 YYNGEE come from the germline V gene. V lost 6 bases and J 1 base, leaving 16 bases between the germline ends. The CDR3 DNA sequence: TGTGCCAGCACTCTAGGGTTGTCTCTGAACACCGGGGAGCTGTTTTTT. Residues: CASTLGLSLNTGELFF.

Details on this clone: The junction does not match germline at one end; this may be a read error. The chain carries TRBV6-1 and TRBJ2-5, with 16 bases that match TRBD2. CDR3 length: 17 amino acids. Germline V lookup: CDR1 MNHNS, CDR2 SASEGT. CDR3 in amino acids: CASREGGGLAGGETQYF. CDR3 sequence (DNA): TGTGCCAGCAGAGAAGGGGGGGGACTAGCGGGAGGGGAGACCCAGTACTTC.

This chain joins TRBV5-1 and TRBJ2-2; no clear D gene. V shed 0 bases and J shed 3 bases, with 15 bases lying between them. This CDR3 is built from 17 residues. CDR1 is SGHRS and CDR2 is YFSETQ in the germline V gene. The CDR3 nucleotides are TGCGCCAGCAGCTTGGCGGTCCGGGCGCCCGACACCGGGGAGCTGTTTTTT. Translation gives CASSLAVRAPDTGELFF.

The CDR3 loop is CASSLASPTYNEQFF. Written as DNA, the CDR3 is TGTGCCAGCAGCTTGGCCAGTCCAACCTACAATGAGCAGTTCTTC. The rearrangement links TRBV7-9 to TRBJ2-1; no reliable D call. Trimming left V 3 bases short and J 2 bases short, with 11 bases between. The CDR3 spans 15 residues. Germline V gene data show CDR1 as SEHNR and CDR2 as FQNEAQ (reference sequence).

The J gene is TRBJ1-2, the V gene TRBV4-3; the match to TRBD1 covers 7 bases. This CDR3 has 19 amino acids. V was pared by 6 bases and J by 2 bases, with 21 bases of the junction left unmatched. The germline V gene encodes CDR1 LGHNA and CDR2 YSLEER. The CDR3 coding sequence is TGCGCCAGCAGTGAAGTATGGTTAGCCCGGACAGGCGGAAACTATGGCTACACCTTC. Protein: CASSEVWLARTGGNYGYTF.

This chain links TRBV4-1 with TRBJ1-1, with D possibly being TRBD1 (6 bases). Trimming stripped 4 bases from V and 5 bases from J, with 17 bases between. CDR3 size: 15 residues. The germline CDR1 and CDR2 sequences are MGHRA and YSYEKL. The DNA of the CDR3 is TGCGCCAGCAGCCTTAAGGGAGGGGGAGGGACTGAAGCTTTCTTT. Protein sequence: CASSLKGGGGTEAFF.

The gene calls are TRBV19 and TRBJ2-3; tentatively, D is TRBD1 (5 bases). CDR3 length: 18 amino acids. Germline V lookup: CDR1 LNHDA, CDR2 SQIVND (reference sequence). The V gene lost 1 base and the J gene lost 2 bases, with 19 bases spanning the gap. The CDR3 DNA reads TGTGCCAGTAGTATAGCAGCTATCAGGGAAAGAAACACAGATACGCAGTATTTT. Its translation: CASSIAAIRERNTDTQYF.